These T cell receptor beta chains were read from a single sample in a study of cytomegalovirus exposure and HLA in healthy donors. TCRdb's copy holds only in-frame clones and misses some; the assay was immunoSEQ multiplex PCR. The sample carries 250,000 to 350,000 clones, about nine tenths recorded once. Input material: PBMCs. These receptors were collected from a man aged 40-55 years in good health and CMV-seropositive. The CDR3 runs from the conserved cysteine through the conserved F or W. A D gene is named only where the DNA matches it firmly. Only some rows state a clone size, as once, few, many or a class for expanded clones.

cdr3_length d_call j_call clone_size v_call cdr3_aa cdr3_nt
14 . TRBJ2-7 . TRBV28 CASSIPRRLVGQYF TGTGCCAGCAGTATCCCCCGCAGACTAGTCGGGCAGTACTTC
11 . TRBJ2-5 . TRBV20-1 CSARDRGTQYF TGCAGTGCTAGAGATAGGGGGACCCAGTACTTC
14 TRBD1 TRBJ2-5 . TRBV7-2 CASSLVGTGATQYF TGTGCCAGCAGCTTAGTCGGGACAGGGGCGACCCAGTACTTC
15 . TRBJ2-7 . TRBV7-8 CASSLDRRLVDEQYF TGTGCCAGCAGCTTAGATCGGCGTCTAGTTGACGAGCAGTACTTC
14 . TRBJ1-1 . TRBV19 CASTSGALNTEAFF TGTGCCAGCACCTCAGGGGCCTTGAACACTGAAGCTTTCTTT
15 TRBD1 TRBJ2-1 once TRBV6-1 CASRITGQAYNEQFF TGTGCCAGCAGGATAACGGGACAGGCTTACAATGAGCAGTTCTTC
13 TRBD1 TRBJ2-5 . TRBV29-1 CSDRDRGRETQYF TGCAGCGACCGGGACAGGGGGCGAGAGACCCAGTACTTC
16 . TRBJ2-2 . TRBV4-2 CASSQEESANTGELFF TGTGCCAGCAGCCAAGAAGAAAGCGCCAACACCGGGGAGCTGTTTTTT
16 TRBD1 TRBJ2-7 . TRBV27 CASSLSFGQGLYEQYF TGTGCCAGCAGTTTATCCTTCGGACAGGGGCTCTACGAGCAGTACTTC
17 . TRBJ2-5 . TRBV7-9 CSSSLEAETPLRETQYF TGTTCCAGCAGCTTAGAGGCGGAGACCCCACTCCGAGAGACCCAGTACTTC
14 . TRBJ2-1 . TRBV29-1 CSVDRPRSYNEQFF TGCAGCGTCGACAGGCCCCGCTCCTACAATGAGCAGTTCTTC
18 TRBD2 TRBJ2-1 . TRBV2 CASSAGTSGRASYNEQFF TGTGCCAGCAGTGCCGGGACTAGCGGGAGGGCCTCCTACAATGAGCAGTTCTTC
18 . TRBJ1-3 . TRBV5-1 CASSFNPDRFSSGNTIYF TGCGCCAGCAGCTTTAATCCGGACAGATTCAGCTCTGGAAACACCATATATTTT
16 TRBD1 TRBJ1-1 once TRBV27 CASSYTQGAVRTEAFF TGTGCCAGCAGTTATACTCAGGGGGCGGTGAGGACTGAAGCTTTCTTT
15 TRBD1 TRBJ1-1 once TRBV5-1 CASSSTGGEGTEAFF TGCGCCAGCAGCAGCACAGGGGGCGAGGGTACTGAAGCTTTCTTT
18 TRBD2 TRBJ2-5 . TRBV5-1 CASSSAGTSGRLVETQYF TGCGCCAGCAGCTCGGCAGGGACTAGCGGGAGGCTAGTGGAGACCCAGTACTTC
13 . TRBJ2-5 . TRBV7-3 CASSPRGATTQYF TGTGCCAGCAGCCCCAGGGGCGCAACGACCCAGTACTTC
14 TRBD1 TRBJ1-2 . TRBV25-1 CASSEVDRVKGYTF TGTGCCAGCAGTGAAGTCGACAGGGTAAAGGGCTACACCTTC
13 . TRBJ2-7 once TRBV19 CASSISSAYEQYF TGTGCCAGTAGTATTTCGAGCGCCTACGAGCAGTACTTC
13 . TRBJ1-1 . TRBV19 CASRASGSTEAFF TGTGCCAGTAGGGCATCCGGGAGCACTGAAGCTTTCTTT
13 . TRBJ1-1 many TRBV19 CASSTQGNTEAFF TGTGCCAGTAGTACACAGGGGAACACTGAAGCTTTCTTT
13 . TRBJ1-2 . TRBV2 CASSEGSNYGYTF TGTGCCAGCAGTGAGGGCAGCAACTATGGCTACACCTTC
15 . TRBJ1-2 . TRBV5-1 CASSFRRGFDYGYTF TGCGCCAGCAGCTTTCGTCGGGGGTTTGACTATGGCTACACCTTC
15 TRBD1 TRBJ2-5 . TRBV28 CASSFGTGWQETQYF TGTGCCAGCAGTTTCGGGACAGGGTGGCAAGAGACCCAGTACTTC
15 TRBD1 TRBJ2-1 . TRBV27 CASSYTGGVYNEQFF TGTGCCAGCAGTTATACAGGGGGCGTCTACAATGAGCAGTTCTTC
16 . TRBJ2-1 . TRBV6-1 CASSEQRMSSYNEQFF TGTGCCAGCAGTGAACAACGTATGAGCTCCTACAATGAGCAGTTCTTC
16 TRBD2 TRBJ2-3 . TRBV5-4 CASSSGLAGVADTQYF TGTGCCAGCAGCTCTGGACTAGCGGGAGTTGCAGATACGCAGTATTTT
15 . TRBJ2-3 . TRBV5-6 CASSLAEGRSDTQYF TGTGCCAGCAGCTTGGCGGAGGGGAGGTCAGATACGCAGTATTTT
12 . TRBJ2-7 . TRBV7-9 CSSSYGTSEQYF TGTTCCAGCAGCTACGGGACAAGCGAGCAGTACTTC
13 . TRBJ1-2 . TRBV7-3 CASSQGGEDGYTF TGTGCCAGCAGCCAAGGAGGGGAGGATGGCTACACCTTC
14 TRBD1 TRBJ2-5 . TRBV7-2 CASSPRTGGETQYF TGTGCCAGCAGCCCGAGGACAGGGGGGGAGACCCAGTACTTC
16 . TRBJ1-1 . TRBV6-5 CASSSRRTGRNTEAFF TGTGCCAGCAGTTCAAGGAGAACAGGGCGGAACACTGAAGCTTTCTTT
14 TRBD1 TRBJ1-2 . TRBV7-3 CASSLGQGRSGYTF TGTGCCAGCAGCCTGGGACAGGGTAGAAGCGGCTACACCTTC
16 . TRBJ2-1 . TRBV27 CASSLSTGLNYNEQFF TGTGCCAGCAGTTTATCAACGGGACTCAACTACAATGAGCAGTTCTTC
12 . TRBJ2-5 . TRBV19 CASSMREETQYF TGTGCCAGTAGTATGCGGGAAGAGACCCAGTACTTC
15 . TRBJ2-2 . TRBV7-6 CASSLRDVNTGELFF TGTGCCAGCAGCTTACGCGATGTGAACACCGGGGAGCTGTTTTTT
14 TRBD2 TRBJ2-3 . TRBV30 CASSGDGSADTQYF TGTGCCTCGAGCGGGGACGGGAGCGCAGATACGCAGTATTTT
15 TRBD1 TRBJ1-4 . TRBV6-6 CASSLRTGGYEKLFF TGTGCCAGCAGTCTCCGGACAGGAGGATATGAAAAACTGTTTTTT
18 TRBD2 TRBJ2-7 . TRBV5-4 CASSRSAGGPSRLYEQYF TGTGCCAGCAGCCGGTCGGCGGGAGGCCCCTCACGGCTATACGAGCAGTACTTC
13 . TRBJ2-1 . TRBV2 CASSYSSYNEQFF TGTGCCAGCAGTTACTCTTCCTACAATGAGCAGTTCTTC
15 . TRBJ1-4 . TRBV28 CASSSAQVGGEKLFF TGTGCCAGCAGTTCGGCGCAGGTTGGTGGGGAAAAACTGTTTTTT
13 . TRBJ1-2 . TRBV19 CASSGQAIRGYTF TGTGCCAGTAGTGGGCAGGCCATACGGGGCTACACCTTC
15 TRBD1 TRBJ2-1 once TRBV5-6 CASSRRDRRHNEQFF TGTGCCAGCAGCCGCCGGGACAGGCGTCACAATGAGCAGTTCTTC
15 TRBD2 TRBJ2-7 . TRBV5-1 CASSLGLAGPYEQYF TGCGCCAGCAGCTTGGGGCTAGCGGGACCCTACGAGCAGTACTTC
15 . TRBJ2-7 . TRBV6-5 CASSADGTLEDEQYF TGTGCCAGCAGTGCCGACGGGACACTAGAGGACGAGCAGTACTTC
12 . TRBJ1-2 . TRBV7-9 CASSFNRDGYTF TGTGCCAGCAGCTTCAACAGGGATGGCTACACCTTC
15 TRBD2 TRBJ2-3 . TRBV7-3 CASSELAGGTDTQYF TGTGCCAGCAGCGAGCTAGCGGGCGGCACAGATACGCAGTATTTT